This T cell receptor (beta chain) was documented in a study of tumor and adjacent non-tumor tissue in lung cancer. Study-level findings and limits: Patients with more diverse tumor TCRs had worse survival. Significantly higher TCR diversity was found in tumor than normal lung.

A modified ARM-PCR protocol with three rounds of nested PCR amplified TCRbeta. One entry per CDR3 protein, called by TCRdb with MiXCR from the multiplex PCR reads. The sample holds about 100,000 distinct CDR3 sequences; 65% are singletons and the top ten take less than 20%. This clonotype was seen at least ten times. Its target is not known. The template was RNA from unsorted bulk tissue. More than 3 cm separated this lung sample from the edge of the tumor. Between August and November 2014, newly diagnosed, chemotherapy-naive lung cancer patients underwent thoracic surgery in China. V was shortened by 6 bases and J by 8 bases, with 17 bases between the two germline ends. The germline CDR1 and CDR2 sequences are DFQATT and SNEGSKA (reference sequence). This CDR3 has 13 residues.

Sequencing input: distant non-tumor lung tissue. The rearrangement links TRBV20-1 to TRBJ2-1; D perhaps matches TRBD2 (6 bases). The TCR sequence derives from a young man with non-small cell lung cancer. The CDR3 sequence is CSATPGVPDEQFF. DNA for the CDR3: TGCAGTGCGACACCGGGGGTGCCCGATGAGCAGTTCTTC.